This T cell receptor (beta chain) was identified in a study of blood T cells in healthy people across ages. General study results and limits: Long-lived donors had more naive CD4+ cells and higher diversity than aged donors.

Isolated per sample were at least 7 million PBMCs. Germline CDR1 reads LGHDT; CDR2 reads YNNKEL (reference sequence). The ends were cut back, 1 base at V and 5 bases at J, with 12 bases in the middle. This CDR3 is 15 amino acids long. In the case of this clonotype: The target antigen is unknown.

A second PCR of 7 to 11 cycles used a sample-barcoded 5' primer and a J-beta primer mix. One entry per CDR3 protein, called by TCRdb with MiXCR from the 5' RACE reads. The data contain around 500,000 distinct CDR3 sequences, 27% of them seen just once; the ten biggest clones take up approximately 4%. A further study also used this sample, focusing on T cells of mothers and their children. That work adds: With unrelated pairs as the comparison, related mother-child pairs had a slightly higher overlap that was not significant.

The rearrangement links TRBV3-1 to TRBJ2-1, with TRBD2 as a possible D gene (6 bases). Sequencing was carried out using blood. The origin of this receptor is a boy aged 2 to 10 in good health. The chain's CDR3 is CASSQVLGGNNEQFF. The CDR3 DNA is TGTGCCAGCAGCCAAGTCCTAGGAGGGAACAATGAGCAGTTCTTC.